These 20 T cell receptor beta chains came from one sample sequenced in a study of cytomegalovirus exposure and HLA in healthy donors. Clones were read by immunoSEQ multiplex PCR, and TCRdb kept only the in-frame ones, dropping some. The data contain 75,000 to 85,000 clones, about nine tenths of them seen just once; the ten biggest clones take up 2% to 2.5%. The specimen sequenced was PBMCs. These receptors all stem from a man under 40 in good health and CMV-seronegative.

V is TRBV28 and J is TRBJ1-5, with no clear D. The germline V and J ends were trimmed by 5 bases and 0 bases, with 11 bases remaining between them. The CDR3 spans 15 residues. Germline lookup yields CDR1 MDHEN and CDR2 SYDVKM. CDR3 DNA: TGTGCCAGCAGTATGTTTTCTAATAGCAATCAGCCCCAGCATTTT. This sequence encodes CASSMFSNSNQPQHF.

V and J are TRBV5-1 and TRBJ2-5; no clear D gene. V shed 4 bases and J shed 3 bases, with 13 bases lying between them. The germline V gene has CDR1 SGHRS and CDR2 YFSETQ. CDR3 size: 14 residues. In DNA form, the CDR3 reads TGCGCCAGCAGCATTAGTCCCCTGAAAGAGACCCAGTACTTC. This sequence encodes CASSISPLKETQYF.

The chain uses TRBV7-2 and TRBJ2-5; 7 bases match TRBD2. Germline V lookup: CDR1 SGHTA, CDR2 FQGNSA. J lost 2 bases, V lost 3 bases, and 15 bases had no gene match. The CDR3 totals 18 residues. CDR3 nucleotides: TGTGCCAGCAGCTTTGTGGGACTACGACTCGTTGTTCAAGAGACCCAGTACTTC. This encodes CASSFVGLRLVVQETQYF.

The V and J genes are TRBV28 and TRBJ1-2; D may be TRBD1 (5 bases). Germline V CDR1 and CDR2: MDHEN, SYDVKM. This CDR3 has 14 amino acids. V was pared by 2 bases and J by 2 bases, with 9 bases between. The DNA of the CDR3 is TGTGCCAGCAGTTTACCCAGGGCGAACTATGGCTACACCTTC. Protein: CASSLPRANYGYTF.

This clone was seen once. V and J are TRBV19 and TRBJ1-5; D is unclear. CDR3 length: 13 residues. Trimming shortened V by 6 bases and J by 6 bases, and 12 bases separated the two germline ends. Germline assignment: CDR1 LNHDA and CDR2 SQIVND (reference sequence). CDR3 residues: CASRVSSGQPQHF. CDR3 coding DNA: TGTGCCAGTAGGGTGAGCTCGGGTCAGCCCCAGCATTTT.

V and J are TRBV10-2 and TRBJ2-4; 12 bases line up with TRBD1. This CDR3 is 14 amino acids long. Germline CDR1 reads WSHSY; CDR2 reads SAAADI. V lost 6 bases, J lost 7 bases, and 4 bases stayed unmatched. The CDR3 protein is CASRPGTGGNIQYF. CDR3 DNA sequence: TGCGCCAGCAGGCCCGGGACAGGGGGCAACATTCAGTACTTC.

The rearrangement links TRBV27 to TRBJ2-7; 9 positions match TRBD1. Germline loops: CDR1 MNHEY, CDR2 SMNVEV (reference sequence). This CDR3 has 13 residues. V trimming: 6 bases; J trimming: 5 bases; junction bases outside the gene matches: 5. CDR3 in amino acids: CASSGQGSHEQYF. DNA for the CDR3: TGTGCCAGCAGCGGACAGGGGTCCCACGAGCAGTACTTC.

This clone was seen just once. The chain uses TRBV4-1 and TRBJ2-5; TRBD2 might be the D (5 bases). The CDR3 length is 15 residues. V lost 1 base and J 5 bases, leaving 14 bases between the germline ends. Germline CDR1 reads MGHRA; CDR2 reads YSYEKL. CDR3 residues: CASSQGSGVAETQYF. DNA of the CDR3: TGCGCCAGCAGCCAAGGCTCCGGGGTTGCGGAGACCCAGTACTTC.

This rearrangement joins TRBV6-1 to TRBJ1-2, with 7 bases lining up with TRBD1. Germline CDR1 is MNHNS and CDR2 is SASEGT. The CDR3 runs 12 residues. The V segment lost 7 bases and the J segment 4 bases; nucleotides outside the gene matches: 3. The CDR3 DNA follows: TGTGCCAGCACTGGGACAGTCTATGGCTACACCTTC. It yields the protein CASTGTVYGYTF.

The gene calls are TRBV21-1 and TRBJ2-1; the listed D gene, TRBD2, was not tested against the DNA. TRBV21-1 is designated a pseudogene. The CDR3 has 18 residues. CDR3: CASSKAEGIGGKVNEQFF. The CDR3 DNA is TGTGCCAGCAGCAAAGCGGAGGGAATTGGGGGAAAGGTGAATGAGCAGTTCTTC.

This rearrangement joins TRBV19 to TRBJ2-1; 11 nucleotides line up with TRBD1. Germline V CDR1 and CDR2: LNHDA, SQIVND (reference sequence). The V and J ends lost 4 bases and 5 bases, in that order; junction bases with no gene match: 10. This CDR3 contains 17 residues. The CDR3 DNA sequence: TGTGCCAGTAGTAAGGACAGGGGGCGTATCGACCACAATGAGCAGTTCTTC. The encoded protein is CASSKDRGRIDHNEQFF.

This sequence joins TRBV7-3 and TRBJ2-2, with D possibly matching TRBD2 (5 bases). V gave up 5 bases and J gave up 2 bases, with 12 bases separating them. Germline V gene lookup returns CDR1 SGHTA and CDR2 FQGTGA. This CDR3 spans 15 amino acids. This chain's CDR3 is CASSTAGPNTGELFF. The CDR3 DNA follows: TGTGCCAGCAGCACGGCGGGTCCCAACACCGGGGAGCTGTTTTTT.

J is TRBJ1-5 and V is TRBV19; the D is unclear. This CDR3 has 15 residues. CDR1 and CDR2 from the germline V gene are LNHDA and SQIVND (reference sequence). The V and J ends lost 5 bases and 1 base respectively, with 12 bases between them. The CDR3 region is CASSRSGVSNQPQHF. CDR3 bases: TGTGCCAGTAGTCGATCCGGGGTCAGCAATCAGCCCCAGCATTTT. The whole variable domain, filled in from reference TRBV19 and TRBJ1-5, reads DGGITQSPKYLFRKEGQNVTLSCEQNLNHDAMYWYRQDPGQGLRLIYYSQIVNDFQKGDIAEGYSVSREKKESFPLTVTSAQKNPTAFYLCASSRSGVSNQPQHFGDGTRLSIL.

This clone was seen just once. V usage is TRBV5-6 and J usage is TRBJ1-6; 10 nucleotides line up with TRBD1. This CDR3 has 19 residues. The junction had 16 bases not matched to a gene; V was cut back by 3 bases and J by 7 bases. Germline lookup yields CDR1 SGHDT and CDR2 YYEEEE. The CDR3 reads CASSSRGDRGFRGNSPLHF. For the CDR3, the DNA is TGTGCCAGCAGCTCCCGCGGGGACAGGGGATTCAGGGGGAATTCACCCCTCCACTTT.

The chain recombines TRBV4-1 with TRBJ2-1; the match to TRBD2 covers 8 bases. The CDR3 extends over 15 amino acids. V was pared by 0 bases and J by 9 bases, with 7 bases of the junction left unmatched. Per the germline V gene, CDR1 is MGHRA and CDR2 is YSYEKL. The CDR3, as DNA: TGCGCCAGCAGCCAAGAAGGGACGGGAGGGCGTGAGCAGTTCTTC. It yields the protein CASSQEGTGGREQFF.

The V call is TRBV18, the J call TRBJ1-5; D gene unclear. Germline values: CDR1 KGHSH, CDR2 LQKENI. The CDR3 sequence is 13 residues long. Trimming cost V 3 bases and J 6 bases, with 9 bases left between them. CDR3 sequence reads: CASSPSGSQPQHF. DNA of the CDR3: TGTGCCAGCTCACCCTCGGGTTCTCAGCCCCAGCATTTT.

The CDR3 reads CASSQETSSYEQYF. In DNA form, the CDR3 reads TGTGCCAGCAGCCAAGAGACTAGCAGCTACGAGCAGTACTTC. The rearrangement uses TRBV4-2 and TRBJ2-7; 7 bases are shared with TRBD2. Germline V gives CDR1 LGHNA, CDR2 YNFKEQ. The V gene end was trimmed by 0 bases and the J gene end by 3 bases; junction bases not matched to a gene: 2. The CDR3 totals 14 residues.

The chain couples TRBV7-3 to TRBJ2-1, with D tentatively TRBD2 (5 bases). This CDR3 region has 16 residues. Trimming removed 5 bases at V and 7 bases at J, with 21 bases between. Germline V gives CDR1 SGHTA, CDR2 FQGTGA. CDR3 DNA sequence: TGTGCCAGCAGCCGAACACTAGTGGCGTACCTAAATGAGCAGTTCTTC. This encodes CASSRTLVAYLNEQFF.

The rearrangement links TRBV4-1 to TRBJ2-5; TRBD2 aligns across 11 bases. This CDR3 has 15 amino acids. J gave up 0 bases and V 6 bases, and 3 bases lay outside the gene matches. Germline CDR1 reads MGHRA; CDR2 reads YSYEKL. For the CDR3, the DNA is TGCGCCAGCAGAAAGACTAGCGGGAACCAAGAGACCCAGTACTTC. Protein: CASRKTSGNQETQYF.

This chain links TRBV28 with TRBJ2-2, with 9 bases that match TRBD2. The trim removed 5 bases at V and 5 bases at J, leaving 9 bases unmatched. CDR1 is MDHEN and CDR2 is SYDVKM in the germline V gene. The CDR3 consists of 16 residues. CDR3 protein: CASSLAGGPWTGELFF. The CDR3 DNA sequence: TGTGCCAGCAGTCTCGCGGGGGGGCCTTGGACCGGGGAGCTGTTTTTT.